The text below deals with one TCR beta chain. The V and J ends lost 0 bases and 3 bases respectively, with 3 bases between them. Germline V gene lookup returns CDR1 GTSNPN and CDR2 SVGIG (reference sequence). This CDR3 contains 12 residues. These data are taken from a study of blood T cell repertoires in COVID-19. Assay used: immunoSEQ multiplex PCR; TCRdb lists only in-frame clones, some missing. There are around 200,000 clones in the sample; about 85% occur only once, and around 2.7% lies in the top ten. Participants spanned ages about 18 to 95 years and resided in roughly 26 US areas. Sequenced: PBMCs or T cells enriched from blood (not recorded which). The receptor's source is a woman aged 25 to 39 who had recovered from COVID-19. The V gene is TRBV30, the J gene TRBJ1-5; D not resolved. In DNA, the CDR3 is TGTGCCTGGAGTGTAGCCAATCAGCCCCAGCATTTT. This gives the protein CAWSVANQPQHF.